These 8 T cell receptor beta chains came from one sample sequenced in a study of T cells in Graves' hyperthyroidism and ophthalmopathy. There were TCR beta CDR3 regions amplified from RNA transcripts. HTBI primers were employed in a first-round RT-PCR of the TCR CDR3. TCRdb fed the multiplex PCR reads into MiXCR, producing one record per CDR3 protein. This table has hundreds of thousands of distinct CDR3 sequences, approximately 40% appearing once. The sequenced material came from blood. The receptors originated from a man younger than 30 with Graves' hyperthyroidism.

V gene TRBV7-9 combines with J gene TRBJ2-7, with a weak D call TRBD1 (5 bases). Between the trimmed V and J ends, which lost 3 bases and 1 base, there was a span of 10 bases. Germline V gene data show CDR1 as SEHNR and CDR2 as FQNEAQ (reference sequence). The CDR3 has 14 amino acids. CDR3 bases: TGTGCCAGCAGCTTCAGGGATCCTTCCTACGAGCAGTACTTC. It is translated as CASSFRDPSYEQYF.

The V gene is TRBV25-1, the J gene TRBJ1-6; tentative D call: TRBD1 (5 bases). CDR1 is MGHDK and CDR2 is SYGVNS in the germline V gene. This CDR3 has 15 residues. V was trimmed by 7 bases and J by 4 bases, leaving 14 bases between them. The CDR3 sequence: CASTPGPDYNSPLHF. Here the CDR3 DNA reads TGTGCCAGCACTCCGGGACCGGATTATAATTCACCCCTCCACTTT.

V usage is TRBV5-1 and J usage is TRBJ1-5; D is unclear. Trimming left V 7 bases short and J 3 bases short, with 17 bases between. The V gene's germline CDR1 is SGHRS and CDR2 YFSETQ. The CDR3 has 15 residues. The CDR3 reads CASSREGGPNQPQHF. CDR3 DNA: TGCGCCAGCTCTAGGGAAGGAGGTCCCAATCAGCCCCAGCATTTT. The complete variable domain, with remaining parts taken from reference TRBV5-1 and TRBJ1-5, reads KAGVTQTPRYLIKTRGQQVTLSCSPISGHRSVSWYQQTPGQGLQFLFEYFSETQRNKGNFPGRFSGRQFSNSRSEMNVSTLELGDSALYLCASSREGGPNQPQHFGDGTRLSIL.

The chain has TRBV7-2 and TRBJ1-4; D not certain. Trimming removed 5 bases from V and 4 bases from J, with 8 bases in between. Per the germline V gene, CDR1 is SGHTA and CDR2 is FQGNSA. The CDR3 contains 13 residues. CDR3 DNA sequence: TGTGCCAGCAGCCAAGGTAGTAATGAAAAACTGTTTTTT. It is translated as CASSQGSNEKLFF.

The chain has TRBV2 and TRBJ1-1, with D maybe TRBD1 (6 bases). The V gene's germline CDR1 is SNHLY and CDR2 FYNNEI. The CDR3 is 20 residues long. V lost 6 bases, J lost 1 base, and 30 bases lay in between. The CDR3 nucleotides are TGTGCCAGCAGCGAACTGCCCCCCATCGCGGACAGACTGTGGAACACTGAAGCTTTCTTT. It yields the protein CASSELPPIADRLWNTEAFF.

This clonotype was detected ten times or more. This chain links TRBV19 with TRBJ2-2, with D uncertain. Per germline, CDR1 LNHDA and CDR2 SQIVND (reference sequence). The CDR3 is made up of 11 amino acids. V gave up 10 bases and J gave up 5 bases, with 8 bases separating them. Written as DNA, the CDR3 is TGTGCCACCCAAATGACCGGGGAGCTGTTTTTT. Translated: CATQMTGELFF.

This clonotype was seen only a few times. J is TRBJ2-2 and V is TRBV20-1; 11 bases map to TRBD1. CDR1 is DFQATT, CDR2 SNEGSKA, per germline (reference sequence). The J segment lost 4 bases and the V segment lost 5 bases, leaving 3 bases of the junction unmatched. The CDR3 contains 14 residues. The CDR3 DNA reads TGCAGTGCTGCCGGGACAGGGGGCACCGGGGAGCTGTTTTTT. Protein product: CSAAGTGGTGELFF.

This clonotype was seen more than once but under ten times. The chain employs TRBV7-2 and TRBJ1-1; D not certain. There are 13 residues in the CDR3. V was trimmed by 6 bases and J by 3 bases, leaving 11 bases between them. The V gene's germline CDR1 is SGHTA and CDR2 FQGNSA. As DNA, the CDR3 is TGTGCCAGCAGAAAATCGGCGGACACTGAAGCTTTCTTT. Its protein is CASRKSADTEAFF.